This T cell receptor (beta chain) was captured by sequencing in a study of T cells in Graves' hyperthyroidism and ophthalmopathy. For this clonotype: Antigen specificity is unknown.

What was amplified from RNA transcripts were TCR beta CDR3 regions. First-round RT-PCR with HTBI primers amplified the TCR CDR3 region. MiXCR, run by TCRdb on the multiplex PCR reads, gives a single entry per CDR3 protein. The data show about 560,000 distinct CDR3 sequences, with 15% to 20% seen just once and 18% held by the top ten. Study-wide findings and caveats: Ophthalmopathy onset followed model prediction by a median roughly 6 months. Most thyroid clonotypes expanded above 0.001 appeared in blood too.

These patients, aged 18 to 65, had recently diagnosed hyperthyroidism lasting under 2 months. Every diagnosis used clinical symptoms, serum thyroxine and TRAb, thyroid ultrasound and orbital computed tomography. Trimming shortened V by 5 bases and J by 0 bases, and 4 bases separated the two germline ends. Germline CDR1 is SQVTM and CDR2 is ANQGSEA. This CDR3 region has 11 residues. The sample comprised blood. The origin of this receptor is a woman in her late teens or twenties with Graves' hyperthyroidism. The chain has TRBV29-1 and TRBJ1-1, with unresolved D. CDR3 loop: CSVRMNTEAFF. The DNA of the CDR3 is TGCAGCGTTAGAATGAACACTGAAGCTTTCTTT.